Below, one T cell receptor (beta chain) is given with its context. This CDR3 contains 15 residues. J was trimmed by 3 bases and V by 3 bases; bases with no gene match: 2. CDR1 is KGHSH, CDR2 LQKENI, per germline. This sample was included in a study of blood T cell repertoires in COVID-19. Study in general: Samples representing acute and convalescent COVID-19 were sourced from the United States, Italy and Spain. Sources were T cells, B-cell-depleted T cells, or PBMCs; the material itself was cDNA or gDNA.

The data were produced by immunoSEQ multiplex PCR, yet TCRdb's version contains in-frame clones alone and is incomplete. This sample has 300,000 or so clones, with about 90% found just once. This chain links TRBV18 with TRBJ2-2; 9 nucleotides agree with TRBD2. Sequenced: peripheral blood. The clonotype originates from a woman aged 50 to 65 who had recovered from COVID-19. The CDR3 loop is CASSPTSGDTGELFF. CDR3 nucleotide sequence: TGTGCCAGCTCACCGACTAGCGGAGACACCGGGGAGCTGTTTTTT.